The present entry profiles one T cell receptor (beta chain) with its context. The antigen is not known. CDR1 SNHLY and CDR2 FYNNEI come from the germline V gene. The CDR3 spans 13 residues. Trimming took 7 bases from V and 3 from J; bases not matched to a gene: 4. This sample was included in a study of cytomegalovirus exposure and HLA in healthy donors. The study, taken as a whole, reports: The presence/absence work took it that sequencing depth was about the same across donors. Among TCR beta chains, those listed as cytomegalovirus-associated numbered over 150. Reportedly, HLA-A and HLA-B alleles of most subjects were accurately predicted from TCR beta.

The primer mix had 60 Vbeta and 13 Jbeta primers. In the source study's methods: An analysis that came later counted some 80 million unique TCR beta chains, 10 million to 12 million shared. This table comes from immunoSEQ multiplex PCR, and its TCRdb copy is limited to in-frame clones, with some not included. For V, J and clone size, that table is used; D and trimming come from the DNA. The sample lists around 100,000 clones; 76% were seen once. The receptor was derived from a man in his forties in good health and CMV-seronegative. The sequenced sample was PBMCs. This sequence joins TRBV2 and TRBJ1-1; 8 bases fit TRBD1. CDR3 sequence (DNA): TGTGCCAGCACCGGACAGGGATACACTGAAGCTTTCTTT. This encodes CASTGQGYTEAFF.